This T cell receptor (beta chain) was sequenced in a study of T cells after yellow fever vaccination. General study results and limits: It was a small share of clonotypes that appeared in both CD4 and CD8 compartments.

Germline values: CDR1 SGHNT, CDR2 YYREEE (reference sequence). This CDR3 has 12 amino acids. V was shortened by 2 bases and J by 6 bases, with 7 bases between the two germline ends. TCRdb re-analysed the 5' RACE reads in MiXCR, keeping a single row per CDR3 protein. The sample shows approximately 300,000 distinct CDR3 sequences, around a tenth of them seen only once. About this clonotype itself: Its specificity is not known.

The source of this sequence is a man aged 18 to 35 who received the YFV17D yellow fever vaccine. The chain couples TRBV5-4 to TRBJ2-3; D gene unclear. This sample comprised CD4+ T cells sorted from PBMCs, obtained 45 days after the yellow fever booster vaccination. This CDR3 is CASSFWKDTQYF. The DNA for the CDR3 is TGTGCCAGCAGCTTCTGGAAGGATACGCAGTATTTT.